What follows are 25 T cell receptor beta chains derived from one specimen sequenced in a study of blood T cells in healthy people across ages. Primers used in a second PCR of roughly 6 to 11 cycles were a sample-barcoded 5' primer and a J-beta primer mix. Each CDR3 protein is one row after TCRdb ran MiXCR on the 5' RACE reads. Of about 1,400,000 distinct CDR3 sequences detected, 59% appear once; the ten largest clones hold 6.5% to 8.5%. The sequenced sample was blood. The receptors come from a man aged 18 to 29 in good health.

This clonotype has only one observation. The chain uses TRBV6-2 or TRBV6-3 and TRBJ2-5; maybe TRBD1 (5 bases). The J call may be mistaken, given a closer DNA end match to TRBJ2-7. The germline gives CDR1 MNHEY, CDR2 SVGEGT. The CDR3 is made up of 16 amino acids. The CDR3 sequence: CASRPTFLDTAYEQYF. CDR3 bases: TGTGCCAGCAGGCCCACATTTTTGGACACAGCCTACGAGCAGTACTTC.

The rearrangement joins TRBV28 to TRBJ2-7; D may be TRBD1 (5 bases). The V gene lost 2 bases and the J gene lost 0 bases, with 20 bases spanning the gap. The CDR3 covers 18 residues. Germline V gives CDR1 MDHEN, CDR2 SYDVKM. The CDR3 DNA reads TGTGCCAGCAGTTTACCCCCAAGCAGACAGTTAAGCTCCTACGAGCAGTACTTC. It translates to CASSLPPSRQLSSYEQYF.

The CDR3 loop reads CASSQDDTDGDSGANVLTF. The CDR3 nucleotides are TGCGCCAGCAGCCAAGATGATACTGATGGGGACTCTGGGGCCAACGTCCTGACTTTC. This chain uses TRBV4-3 with TRBJ2-6; no clear D. The CDR3 spans 19 residues. The germline V gene encodes CDR1 LGHNA and CDR2 YSLEER. Trimming took 0 bases from V and 0 from J, leaving 15 bases between them.

This clonotype was seen only a few times. This chain joins TRBV7-2 and TRBJ2-1, with 7 positions matching TRBD1. V trimming: 1 base; J trimming: 4 bases; junction bases outside the gene matches: 13. Per germline, CDR1 SGHTA and CDR2 FQGNSA. The CDR3 totals 18 residues. CDR3 amino acids: CASSLEAPGRGLYNEQFF. The CDR3, as DNA: TGTGCCAGCAGCTTAGAGGCCCCTGGTAGGGGGCTTTACAATGAGCAGTTCTTC.

This sequence joins TRBV28 and TRBJ2-5; no firm D call. This CDR3 has 14 amino acids. Germline assignment: CDR1 MDHEN and CDR2 SYDVKM. V was clipped by 6 bases and J by 1 base, with 12 bases between them. This CDR3 reads CASSHAEGQETQYF. CDR3 nucleotide sequence: TGTGCCAGCAGCCATGCCGAAGGCCAAGAGACCCAGTACTTC. Filled out from reference TRBV28 and TRBJ2-5, the complete variable domain reads DVKVTQSSRYLVKRTGEKVFLECVQDMDHENMFWYRQDPGLGLRLIYFSYDVKMKEKGDIPEGYSVSREKKERFSLILESASTNQTSMYLCASSHAEGQETQYFGPGTRLLVL.

V usage is TRBV13 and J usage is TRBJ2-3, with 8 bases identical to TRBD1. The V gene's germline CDR1 is PRHDT and CDR2 FYEKMQ (reference sequence). This CDR3 comprises 17 residues. V lost 4 bases, J lost 1 base, and 10 bases stayed unmatched. CDR3 bases: TGTGCCAGCAGCTCCCCGCCGGGACAGGAAGGCACAGATACGCAGTATTTT. Translation: CASSSPPGQEGTDTQYF.

This rearrangement joins TRBV2 to TRBJ1-4; 8 nucleotides match TRBD1. After removal of 6 bases from V and 8 bases from J, the junction contained 17 bases not matched to a gene. Germline CDR1 SNHLY, CDR2 FYNNEI. This CDR3 is 17 amino acids long. For the CDR3, the DNA is TGTGCCAGCAGCTTGGGGACAGGAATATCCTTGACGGAAAAACTGTTTTTT. Residues: CASSLGTGISLTEKLFF.

The V call is TRBV28, the J call TRBJ1-1, with no clear D. Looked up from germline, CDR1 is MDHEN and CDR2 is SYDVKM. The CDR3 runs to 16 residues. V was trimmed by 2 bases and J by 1 base, leaving 14 bases between them. CDR3 DNA sequence: TGTGCCAGCAGTTTACCCCAGGCCTTCAAGAACACTGAAGCTTTCTTT. As protein: CASSLPQAFKNTEAFF.

The chain has TRBV6-5 and TRBJ1-2; D call uncertain. This CDR3 has 13 residues. V was trimmed by 7 bases and J by 0 bases, leaving 9 bases between them. Germline V gene data show CDR1 as MNHEY and CDR2 as SVGAGI. The CDR3 DNA reads as TGTGCCAGCACCGTACATCCTAACTATGGCTACACCTTC. It specifies CASTVHPNYGYTF.

This clonotype turned up a few times. The J gene is TRBJ2-3, the V gene TRBV2; TRBD2 aligns across 8 bases. Per germline, CDR1 SNHLY and CDR2 FYNNEI. V lost 0 bases to trimming and J lost 10 bases; unmatched junction nucleotides: 6. CDR3 size: 14 residues. The CDR3 loop reads CASSEARGLAAQYF. In nucleotides, the CDR3 is TGTGCCAGCAGTGAAGCACGCGGACTAGCAGCGCAGTATTTT.

The rearrangement joins TRBV7-7 to TRBJ2-5; perhaps TRBD2 as D (5 bases). This CDR3 has 12 amino acids. CDR1 is SSHAT, CDR2 FNYEAQ, per germline (reference sequence). V was shortened by 7 bases and J by 5 bases, with 11 bases between the two germline ends. The CDR3 region has the DNA TGTGCCAGCAATCCTCGAGGGGAGACCCAGTACTTC. Its translation is CASNPRGETQYF.

The chain uses TRBV15 and TRBJ2-4; D may be TRBD1 or TRBD2 (5 bases each). The CDR3 has 13 residues. Per germline, CDR1 LNHNV and CDR2 YYDKDF (reference sequence). The V and J ends lost 0 bases and 7 bases respectively, with 7 bases between them. CDR3 in amino acids: CATSRDEGNIQYF. As DNA, the CDR3 is TGTGCCACCAGCAGAGATGAGGGGAACATTCAGTACTTC. The full variable domain, its missing parts supplied by reference TRBV15 and TRBJ2-4, is DAMVIQNPRYQVTQFGKPVTLSCSQTLNHNVMYWYQQKSSQAPKLLFHYYDKDFNNEADTPDNFQSRRPNTSFCFLDIRSPGLGDTAMYLCATSRDEGNIQYFGAGTRLSVL.

The chain combines TRBV7-6 with TRBJ2-3; no definite D call. The germline V and J ends were trimmed by 5 bases and 2 bases, with 17 bases remaining between them. This CDR3 has 16 amino acids. Germline CDR1 SGHVS, CDR2 FNYEAQ. The CDR3 here is CASSPSDQPPTDTQYF. The CDR3 region has the DNA TGTGCCAGCAGCCCCAGTGACCAGCCCCCCACAGATACGCAGTATTTT.

Comment on this clonotype: Compared with germline, one end of the junction differs, possibly owing to a read error. The V call is TRBV29-1, the J call TRBJ2-1; D assignment may be TRBD1 or TRBD2 (5 bases each). Germline V gene sequence: CDR1 SQVTM, CDR2 ANQGSEA. The CDR3 runs to 15 residues. CDR3 nucleotides: TGCAGCGTTGAAGGAGGGCTGGCCCCGGACAATGGGCAGTTCTTC. It is translated as CSVEGGLAPDNGQFF.

This rearrangement joins TRBV5-1 to TRBJ2-7; possible D gene TRBD2, 5 bases. Trimming stripped 0 bases from V and 7 bases from J, with 20 bases between. Germline values: CDR1 SGHRS, CDR2 YFSETQ. This CDR3 spans 16 amino acids. CDR3 in amino acids: CASSLGVSGGREEQYF. The CDR3 DNA is TGCGCCAGCAGCTTGGGTGTTTCGGGTGGCCGGGAAGAGCAGTACTTC. The entire variable domain, with the rest obtained from reference TRBV5-1 and TRBJ2-7, is as follows: KAGVTQTPRYLIKTRGQQVTLSCSPISGHRSVSWYQQTPGQGLQFLFEYFSETQRNKGNFPGRFSGRQFSNSRSEMNVSTLELGDSALYLCASSLGVSGGREEQYFGPGTRLTVT.

The CDR3 DNA follows: TGTGCCAGCAGCCCCCTTGCCCTCGCCACCTACGAGCAGTACTTC. Residues: CASSPLALATYEQYF. V gene TRBV3-1 combines with J gene TRBJ2-7; D is unclear. CDR1 is LGHDT, CDR2 YNNKEL, per germline (reference sequence). CDR3 length: 15 amino acids. Trimming shortened V by 4 bases and J by 2 bases, and 15 bases separated the two germline ends.

This chain uses TRBV18 with TRBJ2-5; 8 bases line up with TRBD1. V shed 3 bases and J 5 bases; nucleotides not matched to a gene: 14. The CDR3 totals 17 residues. Germline V lookup: CDR1 KGHSH, CDR2 LQKENI. The CDR3 nucleotides read TGTGCCAGCTCACCGTTACCTGTGGCAGGGGGCTTGGAGACCCAGTACTTC. Translating it yields CASSPLPVAGGLETQYF.

The chain links TRBV4-3 to TRBJ1-1, with a tentative D call TRBD1 (6 bases). This CDR3 region has 14 residues. V was trimmed by 2 bases and J by 7 bases, leaving 14 bases between them. Looked up from germline, CDR1 is LGHNA and CDR2 is YSLEER. CDR3 sequence: CASSQRRGHDEAFF. CDR3 in DNA: TGCGCCAGCAGCCAAAGGCGGGGACACGATGAAGCTTTCTTT.

Only a few counts were recorded for this clonotype. V is TRBV5-5 and J is TRBJ2-5, with D perhaps TRBD2 (6 bases). Germline values: CDR1 SGHKS, CDR2 YYEKEE (reference sequence). The germline V and J ends were trimmed by 6 bases and 4 bases, with 19 bases remaining between them. This CDR3 has 15 amino acids. CDR3 in DNA: TGTGCCAGCACGATACAGTCTCGGAGGGGAGAGACCCAGTACTTC. This sequence encodes CASTIQSRRGETQYF.

The J gene is TRBJ2-3, the V gene TRBV5-1, with D possibly being TRBD1 (6 bases). Trimming removed 4 bases from V and 3 bases from J, with 12 bases in between. CDR1 is SGHRS and CDR2 is YFSETQ in the germline V gene. The CDR3 extends over 14 amino acids. Here the CDR3 reads CASSPNRVTDTQYF. The CDR3 region has the DNA TGCGCCAGCAGCCCCAACAGGGTTACAGATACGCAGTATTTT.

This chain uses TRBV28 with TRBJ1-5; D remains ambiguous. Per germline, CDR1 MDHEN and CDR2 SYDVKM. The CDR3 has 16 residues. Trimming removed 2 bases from V and 4 bases from J, with 15 bases in between. The CDR3 sequence is CASSLIVGRRNQPQHF. In nucleotides, the CDR3 is TGTGCCAGCAGTTTAATAGTTGGGAGGAGAAATCAGCCCCAGCATTTT.

This clonotype turned up a few times. The chain employs TRBV9 and TRBJ2-5, with D possibly called TRBD1 or TRBD2 (5 bases each). Trimming took off 2 bases at V and 3 bases at J, with 14 bases between the two ends. CDR3 size: 15 residues. The V gene's germline CDR1 is SGDLS and CDR2 YYNGEE. The CDR3 is CASSVTGTLEETQYF. CDR3 DNA sequence: TGTGCCAGCAGCGTTACTGGGACGCTCGAAGAGACCCAGTACTTC.

This clonotype was found a few times. This sequence joins TRBV4-1 and TRBJ1-1; D is undetermined. The CDR3 runs 13 residues. V lost 1 base and J 7 bases, leaving 10 bases between the germline ends. Germline V gives CDR1 MGHRA, CDR2 YSYEKL. CDR3 sequence (DNA): TGCGCCAGCAGCCAAGTGGGCAAGGGTGAAGCTTTCTTT. Translating gives CASSQVGKGEAFF.

The rearrangement joins TRBV29-1 to TRBJ2-2; D is ambiguous. The V end was cut by 4 bases, the J end by 1 base, with 4 bases between. Germline V gives CDR1 SQVTM, CDR2 ANQGSEA. The CDR3 sequence is 12 residues long. CDR3 in DNA: TGCAGCGTTGCCATGAACACCGGGGAGCTGTTTTTT. Its protein is CSVAMNTGELFF.

This clonotype showed up just a few times. The chain has TRBV11-2 and TRBJ2-7, with 9 bases identical to TRBD1. The CDR3 is 17 amino acids. Trimming cost V 7 bases and J 5 bases; bases outside gene matches: 18. The germline V gene has CDR1 SGHAT and CDR2 FQNNGV. CDR3 protein: CASKASVRDRDPDEQYF. The CDR3 region has the DNA TGTGCCAGCAAAGCTTCAGTCCGGGACAGGGACCCCGACGAGCAGTACTTC.